One and the same sample provided the 2 T cell receptor beta chains below, sequenced in a study of shared clonotypes between healthy human individuals. Repertoires were generated with immunoSEQ multiplex PCR, while TCRdb's copy carries only in-frame clones and drops some. There are 550,000 to 850,000 clones in the sample; 72% occur only once, and approximately 2% lies in the top ten. Specimen: memory CD4+ T cells sorted from blood. Subset described: CD45RA-negative fraction. The receptor set was obtained from a woman in her twenties or thirties in good health.

The rearrangement joins TRBV5-1 to TRBJ2-3; 8 bases match TRBD1. CDR3 size: 16 residues. The V gene end was trimmed by 2 bases and the J gene end by 3 bases; junction bases not matched to a gene: 8. The germline gives CDR1 SGHRS, CDR2 YFSETQ. The chain's CDR3 is CASSLGEGQGTDTQYF. The CDR3 DNA reads as TGCGCCAGCAGCTTAGGAGAAGGACAGGGAACAGATACGCAGTATTTT.

The chain uses TRBV7-6 and TRBJ1-4; D uncertain. Trimming pared 1 base from V and 3 bases from J, leaving 6 bases between. Germline loops: CDR1 SGHVS, CDR2 FNYEAQ. The length of the CDR3 is 14 residues. The CDR3 nucleotides are TGTGCCAGCAGCTTAGGGGGATCTAATGAAAAACTGTTTTTT. It codes for CASSLGGSNEKLFF.